The rows below give T cell receptor beta chains drawn from one sample of a study of regulatory T cells in long-lasting Graves disease. Using its own MiXCR run on the multiplex PCR reads, TCRdb lists one record per CDR3 protein. The data contain around 420,000 distinct CDR3 sequences, less than 20% of them singletons. The sample in question was peripheral blood mononuclear cells (PBMCs), obtained at new diagnosis, from a patient treated with antithyroid drugs. These receptors came from a female donor with Graves disease. Both conserved end residues are trimmed from each CDR3.

j_gene,v_gene,CDR3aa
TRBJ2-3,TRBV28,ASLRGGAGTDTQY
TRBJ2-1,TRBV7-9,ASSLVLYNEQF
TRBJ1-2,TRBV10-2,ASFVPSRERERDGYT
TRBJ1-1,TRBV12-3/TRBV12-4,ASSLGQGADEAF
TRBJ1-1,TRBV7-3,ASSFSRGGTTEAF
TRBJ2-7,TRBV2,ASSEVEGSYEQY
TRBJ1-5,TRBV7-9,ASSLMDRGRWQPQH
TRBJ1-2,TRBV7-3,ASSLAPGQGNYGYT
TRBJ2-7,TRBV2,ASTFTARTYEQY
TRBJ2-5,TRBV6-1,ASRPQGWETQY
TRBJ2-1,TRBV12-3/TRBV12-4,ASTLPARGYNEQF
TRBJ1-2,TRBV6-1,ASSEIGQALYGYT
TRBJ1-4,TRBV7-9,ASSLTRQVTNEKLF
TRBJ1-4,TRBV6-1,ASSQWTGRDEKLF
TRBJ2-7,TRBV7-2,ASSSSGRALTEQY
TRBJ2-5,TRBV20-1,SASDGGSQETQY
TRBJ1-1,TRBV18,AGSPGGTEAF
TRBJ1-4,TRBV12-3/TRBV12-4,ASTLGEKLF
TRBJ2-5,TRBV5-1,ASSLAGRGAYQETQY
TRBJ2-5,TRBV7-8,ASSPTSGRRETQY
TRBJ1-1,TRBV28,ASSPRYTEAF
TRBJ2-1,TRBV20-1,SASHGGEDNEQF
TRBJ2-1,TRBV4-3,ASSQGAPGLGEQF
TRBJ1-5,TRBV6-4,ASSYHSGRDSQPQH
TRBJ1-2,TRBV13,ASSLEAGVDYGYT
TRBJ2-3,TRBV5-4,ASSFGGGLEDTQY
TRBJ1-1,TRBV5-1,ASSQQGNTEAF
TRBJ1-1,TRBV4-3,ASSQAIRYMNTEAF
TRBJ1-4,TRBV28,ASSLQSEKLF
TRBJ2-5,TRBV27,ASRSLETQY
TRBJ1-4,TRBV4-1,ASSQERGNGGKDEKLF
TRBJ1-1,TRBV20-1,SAREETEAF
TRBJ2-7,TRBV6-2/TRBV6-3,ASSRLAGVYEQY
TRBJ2-2,TRBV27,ASSLDGSNGELF
TRBJ1-1,TRBV3-1,ASSQDSTGLEAF
TRBJ1-5,TRBV6-5,ASSWDRSYQPQH
TRBJ1-2,TRBV9,ASSVAGDSNYGYT
TRBJ2-5,TRBV7-2,ASSVRTGDQETQY
TRBJ1-2,TRBV7-9,ASSFPGGSATNYGYT
TRBJ1-1,TRBV3-1,ASSRDRGDTEAF
TRBJ1-2,TRBV11-2,ASSSKGVPGSGYGYT
TRBJ2-7,TRBV15,ATRLAGNYEQY
TRBJ2-7,TRBV5-1,ASSLIDEQY
TRBJ2-7,TRBV29-1,SVESPDRAYEQY
TRBJ2-3,TRBV2,ASSEEGYTQY
TRBJ1-5,TRBV19,ASSIQGASNNQPQH
TRBJ2-2,TRBV10-1,ASRGATGELF
TRBJ1-2,TRBV12-3/TRBV12-4,ASSSRRDSIYGYT
TRBJ1-2,TRBV4-2,ASSQEGRGLDYGYT
TRBJ2-2,TRBV28,ASSLLAGTGELF
TRBJ2-3,TRBV11-2,ASSLVPGAITDTQY
TRBJ2-4,TRBV2,ASKGGRAY
TRBJ2-5,TRBV11-1,ASSWGTARETQY
TRBJ2-7,TRBV20-1,SANRDRSYEQY
TRBJ2-3,TRBV6-2/TRBV6-3,AGSVRSLPDTQY
TRBJ2-5,TRBV20-1,SAWTSGGVFQETQY
TRBJ2-7,TRBV12-3/TRBV12-4,ASTNGRGLFYEQY